This passage covers 25 T cell receptor beta chains from one sample sequenced in a study of T cells in Graves' hyperthyroidism and ophthalmopathy. TCR beta CDR3 sequences were amplified from RNA transcripts. When the TCR CDR3 underwent first-round RT-PCR, the HTBI primer set was used. From the multiplex PCR reads, TCRdb called clonotypes with MiXCR, one entry per CDR3 protein. The sample has hundreds of thousands of distinct CDR3 sequences; roughly 14% are singletons. The sample consisted of blood. The receptors come from a woman aged 35 to 49 with Graves' ophthalmopathy.

This clonotype was found many times. The chain links TRBV4-3 to TRBJ2-7; TRBD1 matches at 8 bases. Germline CDR1 is LGHNA and CDR2 is YSLEER. J lost 7 bases, V lost 4 bases, and 9 bases had no gene match. The CDR3 spans 14 residues. The CDR3, as DNA: TGCGCCAGCAGCCCCGGGACAGGCCAGGGTGAGCAGTACTTC. As protein: CASSPGTGQGEQYF.

This clonotype was seen repeatedly, ten times or more. This chain joins TRBV10-3 and TRBJ1-2, with 8 bases matching TRBD1. J lost 3 bases, V lost 5 bases, and 5 bases had no gene match. The CDR3 contains 14 residues. From germline, CDR1 is ENHRY and CDR2 SYGVKD. The CDR3 region is CAISRQGFDYGYTF. In nucleotides, the CDR3 is TGTGCCATCAGTAGACAGGGGTTTGACTATGGCTACACCTTC.

This clonotype was recorded at least ten times. V is TRBV6-5 and J is TRBJ1-5; tentative D call: TRBD1 (6 bases). Germline loops: CDR1 MNHEY, CDR2 SVGAGI. Between the trimmed V and J ends, which lost 4 bases and 5 bases, there was a span of 12 bases. The length of the CDR3 is 14 residues. The CDR3 DNA reads as TGTGCCAGCAGTTTTAGACAGGCCGATCAGCCCCAGCATTTT. Amino acids: CASSFRQADQPQHF.

This clonotype came up many times. The genes are TRBV29-1 and TRBJ2-3, with D tentatively TRBD1 or TRBD2 (5 bases each). Germline V gives CDR1 SQVTM, CDR2 ANQGSEA. V was pared by 4 bases and J by 1 base, with 18 bases between. CDR3 length: 16 amino acids. The CDR3 coding sequence is TGCAGCGTTGGGACCGGAACGGGACCCGGCACAGATACGCAGTATTTT. Translated: CSVGTGTGPGTDTQYF.

This clonotype was detected ten times or more. V usage is TRBV20-1 and J usage is TRBJ2-7; 9 bases line up with TRBD2. The germline V gene encodes CDR1 DFQATT and CDR2 SNEGSKA (reference sequence). There are 15 residues in the CDR3. The V segment lost 6 bases and the J segment 3 bases; nucleotides outside the gene matches: 12. CDR3 nucleotides: TGCAGTGCCGAGGCGGCGGGGGGGGAGGGCTACGAGCAGTACTTC. It translates to CSAEAAGGEGYEQYF.

The rearrangement joins TRBV11-2 to TRBJ2-2, with a tentative D call TRBD1 (5 bases). V lost 2 bases, J lost 4 bases, and 8 bases lay in between. The CDR3 runs 14 residues. Germline V CDR1 and CDR2: SGHAT, FQNNGV. CDR3 nucleotides: TGTGCCAGCAGCTTAAAACAGGTCACCGGGGAGCTGTTTTTT. It encodes CASSLKQVTGELFF. The variable domain in full, with the rest retrieved from reference TRBV11-2 and TRBJ2-2, is EAGVAQSPRYKIIEKRQSVAFWCNPISGHATLYWYQQILGQGPKLLIQFQNNGVVDDSQLPKDRFSAERLKGVDSTLKIQPAKLEDSAVYLCASSLKQVTGELFFGEGSRLTVL.

There are many counts of this clonotype. The rearrangement links TRBV20-1 to TRBJ1-3; D is unclear. V gave up 5 bases and J gave up 1 base, with 9 bases separating them. Germline CDR1 reads DFQATT; CDR2 reads SNEGSKA (reference sequence). This CDR3 has 13 residues. The CDR3 spells CSALSVSGNTIYF. CDR3 nucleotides: TGCAGTGCTCTTTCCGTTTCTGGAAACACCATATATTTT.

This clonotype has ten or more counts. The chain joins TRBV20-1 to TRBJ1-2, with 7 bases fitting TRBD1. The germline V gene encodes CDR1 DFQATT and CDR2 SNEGSKA (reference sequence). The CDR3 is made up of 12 amino acids. V trimming: 6 bases; J trimming: 2 bases; junction bases outside the gene matches: 3. Written as DNA, the CDR3 is TGCAGTGCAAACAGGGGCAACTATGGCTACACCTTC. Translated, it gives CSANRGNYGYTF.

This clonotype came up many times. V usage is TRBV5-5 and J usage is TRBJ2-7; D gene unclear. Looked up from germline, CDR1 is SGHKS and CDR2 is YYEKEE (reference sequence). The length of the CDR3 is 13 residues. V dropped 5 bases and J dropped 4 bases, with 13 bases sitting between them. The CDR3 DNA reads TGTGCCAGCAGATCACGACTCCAGTACGAGCAGTACTTC. Residues: CASRSRLQYEQYF. Variable domain in full (rest from reference TRBV5-5 and TRBJ2-7): DAGVTQSPTHLIKTRGQQVTLRCSPISGHKSVSWYQQVLGQGPQFIFQYYEKEERGRGNFPDRFSARQFPNYSSELNVNALLLGDSALYLCASRSRLQYEQYFGPGTRLTVT.

In its sample, this clonotype was seen many times. The chain has TRBV6-4 and TRBJ2-2; 10 nucleotides agree with TRBD2. V was clipped by 8 bases and J by 3 bases; unmatched bases: 15. The length of the CDR3 is 18 residues. Germline CDR1 and CDR2: MRHNA and SNTAGT. CDR3: CASPPGAGGVGDTGELFF. The CDR3, as DNA: TGTGCCAGCCCCCCGGGAGCGGGAGGGGTCGGTGACACCGGGGAGCTGTTTTTT.

This clonotype was recorded many times. The CDR3 coding sequence is TGTGCCAGCGGGAAGCCCCCACTGAACACTGAAGCTTTCTTT. Protein sequence: CASGKPPLNTEAFF. The chain combines TRBV6-1 with TRBJ1-1; no clear D. Trimming left V 8 bases short and J 0 bases short, with 13 bases between. CDR1 and CDR2 from the germline V gene are MNHNS and SASEGT. This CDR3 has 14 residues.

In this sample, this clonotype turned up many times. J is TRBJ2-5 and V is TRBV6-1; D is uncertain. The V gene lost 2 bases and the J gene lost 2 bases, with 9 bases spanning the gap. Germline CDR1 MNHNS, CDR2 SASEGT. The CDR3 spans 14 residues. In DNA, the CDR3 is TGTGCCAGCAGTGAACAGCCCATACAAGAGACCCAGTACTTC. This translates into CASSEQPIQETQYF.

This clonotype was picked up many times. V gene TRBV24-1 combines with J gene TRBJ2-5; 8 nucleotides agree with TRBD2. The ends lost 5 bases at V and 3 bases at J; junction bases unmatched: 10. Germline CDR1 is KGHDR and CDR2 is SFDVKD. CDR3 size: 16 residues. CDR3: CATSGSLGRAKETQYF. The CDR3, as DNA: TGTGCCACCAGTGGTTCCCTCGGGAGGGCCAAAGAGACCCAGTACTTC.

This chain connects TRBV28 to TRBJ2-5, with 8 bases aligning to TRBD2. The trim removed 2 bases at V and 4 bases at J, leaving 3 bases unmatched. The CDR3 spans 14 residues. Per germline, CDR1 MDHEN and CDR2 SYDVKM. The CDR3 coding sequence is TGTGCCAGCAGTTTACCAACTAGCGGAGAGACCCAGTACTTC. As protein: CASSLPTSGETQYF.

The chain carries TRBV20-1 and TRBJ1-5; 7 bases match TRBD1. This CDR3 is 12 amino acids long. Trimming took 4 bases from V and 4 from J; bases not matched to a gene: 1. CDR1 and CDR2 from the germline V gene are DFQATT and SNEGSKA (reference sequence). CDR3 sequence: CSATRGNQPQHF. DNA for the CDR3: TGCAGTGCTACCAGGGGGAATCAGCCCCAGCATTTT.

The sample holds many counts of this clonotype. The chain is built from TRBV11-2 and TRBJ1-4; 9 bases are a match to TRBD1. V lost 5 bases and J lost 4; bases outside the gene matches: 8. Germline loops: CDR1 SGHAT, CDR2 FQNNGV. The CDR3 contains 16 residues. CDR3 coding DNA: TGTGCCAGCAGCCCTCTCCCGGGACAGGGTAATGAAAAACTGTTTTTT. Protein sequence: CASSPLPGQGNEKLFF.

The CDR3 region has the DNA TGCGCCAGCAGCCAAGAGGACCCGGCCCCCGGGGAGCTGTTTTTT. Translation: CASSQEDPAPGELFF. The chain carries TRBV5-1 and TRBJ2-2; no reliable D call. V lost 4 bases and J 6 bases, leaving 16 bases between the germline ends. The germline V gene encodes CDR1 SGHRS and CDR2 YFSETQ. CDR3 length: 15 amino acids.

This clonotype was picked up a small number of times. The rearrangement joins TRBV11-2 to TRBJ2-7; D unclear. Germline V gene lookup returns CDR1 SGHAT and CDR2 FQNNGV. V was cut by 9 bases and J by 3 bases, with 15 bases left in between. CDR3 length equals 13 residues. The DNA for the CDR3 is TGTGCCAGTGGTCTGTCGCAGAACTACGAGCAGTACTTC. Residues: CASGLSQNYEQYF.

The sample holds many counts of this clonotype. The chain uses TRBV12-3 or TRBV12-4 and TRBJ2-7; the D is unclear. The V gene lost 3 bases and the J gene lost 1 base, with 16 bases spanning the gap. The CDR3 loop spans 16 amino acids. The CDR3 DNA reads as TGTGCCAGCAGTTTCGAAGGTCTAAGGTCATCCTACGAGCAGTACTTC. Its protein is CASSFEGLRSSYEQYF.

The sample holds many counts of this clonotype. The chain uses TRBV6-2 or TRBV6-3 and TRBJ1-5; D gene uncertain. The CDR3 is 13 residues long. Germline V gene data show CDR1 as MNHEY and CDR2 as SVGEGT. Trimming removed 4 bases at V and 0 bases at J, with 4 bases between. The CDR3 region has the DNA TGTGCCAGCAGTTTCGATAGCAATCAGCCCCAGCATTTT. Translated, it gives CASSFDSNQPQHF.

The CDR3 DNA is TGTGCCAGCAGCTTACGGCGGGGTATGCATGCGGCCGACCAAGAGACCCAGTACTTC. Residues: CASSLRRGMHAADQETQYF. This rearrangement joins TRBV11-2 to TRBJ2-5; a weak D match, TRBD2 (6 bases). The CDR3 is 19 amino acids. Trimming pared 2 bases from V and 0 bases from J, leaving 22 bases between. CDR1 is SGHAT and CDR2 is FQNNGV in the germline V gene. Full variable domain (remainder filled in from reference TRBV11-2 and TRBJ2-5): EAGVAQSPRYKIIEKRQSVAFWCNPISGHATLYWYQQILGQGPKLLIQFQNNGVVDDSQLPKDRFSAERLKGVDSTLKIQPAKLEDSAVYLCASSLRRGMHAADQETQYFGPGTRLLVL.

This clonotype occurred a few times. The CDR3 spells CSARVEQPQHF. CDR3 nucleotide sequence: TGCAGTGCTAGAGTGGAACAGCCCCAGCATTTT. V is TRBV20-1 and J is TRBJ1-5; no reliable D call. Germline CDR1 reads DFQATT; CDR2 reads SNEGSKA (reference sequence). CDR3 size: 11 residues. Between the trimmed V and J ends, which lost 1 base and 7 bases, there was a span of 5 bases.

This rearrangement joins TRBV7-2 to TRBJ1-1, with no clear D. CDR1 SGHTA and CDR2 FQGNSA come from the germline V gene. The V end was cut by 4 bases, the J end by 3 bases, with 9 bases between. The CDR3 loop spans 13 amino acids. In DNA, the CDR3 is TGTGCCAGCAGCTCAAGTATGGACACTGAAGCTTTCTTT. Its translation: CASSSSMDTEAFF.

This clonotype has ten or more counts. The chain carries TRBV6-4 and TRBJ1-3, with D possibly being TRBD1 (6 bases). The V end was cut by 6 bases, the J end by 0 bases, with 18 bases between. The CDR3 runs 17 residues. Germline V lookup: CDR1 MRHNA, CDR2 SNTAGT. The chain's CDR3 is CASSCPGHQLSGNTIYF. CDR3 coding DNA: TGTGCCAGCAGCTGCCCGGGACACCAGCTCTCTGGAAACACCATATATTTT.

In its sample, this clonotype was seen many times. This rearrangement joins TRBV28 to TRBJ1-6; tentative D call: TRBD1 (5 bases). Germline V lookup: CDR1 MDHEN, CDR2 SYDVKM. This CDR3 comprises 13 residues. V dropped 7 bases and J dropped 9 bases, with 13 bases sitting between them. DNA for the CDR3: TGTGCCAGCAACGACAGTGGACCTTCACCCCTCCACTTT. Its translation: CASNDSGPSPLHF.